The 10 T cell receptor beta chains in this list originate from one sample, sequenced in a study of cytomegalovirus exposure and HLA in healthy donors. Only in-frame clones appear in the TCRdb table, and some are missing; sequencing was by immunoSEQ multiplex PCR. The table lists roughly 180,000 clones, around 86% of them singletons. The sequenced sample consisted of PBMCs. The receptors originated from a man aged 25-40 years in good health and CMV-seropositive.

The CDR3 nucleotides read TGTGCCAGCAGCGGACTCTCTACGCAGTATTTT. It is translated as CASSGLSTQYF. J is TRBJ2-3 and V is TRBV9, with D unresolved. V dropped 3 bases and J dropped 8 bases, with 7 bases sitting between them. This CDR3 has 11 residues. The germline V gene has CDR1 SGDLS and CDR2 YYNGEE.

This sequence joins TRBV4-2 and TRBJ2-3, with TRBD2 as a possible D gene (5 bases). This CDR3 contains 15 residues. Germline V gives CDR1 LGHNA, CDR2 YNFKEQ. V was trimmed by 4 bases and J by 0 bases, leaving 11 bases between them. In nucleotides, the CDR3 is TGTGCCAGCAGCCTTAGCGTAGCTAGCACAGATACGCAGTATTTT. This encodes CASSLSVASTDTQYF.

This rearrangement joins TRBV4-1 to TRBJ1-5; D is unresolved. The CDR3 runs 18 residues. V lost 2 bases, J lost 6 bases, and 23 bases lay in between. Germline lookup yields CDR1 MGHRA and CDR2 YSYEKL. For the CDR3, the DNA is TGCGCCAGCAGCCAAAGCTTAACTCTACTTTTAGAACCTCAGCCCCAGCATTTT. Its protein product is CASSQSLTLLLEPQPQHF.

The chain employs TRBV5-8 and TRBJ2-5, with D possibly matching TRBD1 (6 bases). V was trimmed by 4 bases and J by 6 bases, leaving 19 bases between them. The germline V gene encodes CDR1 SGHTS and CDR2 YDEGEE. The CDR3 has 15 residues. The CDR3 nucleotides are TGTGCCAGCAGCCTCGGGACACAGGGTCGGAAGACCCAGTACTTC. Amino acid sequence: CASSLGTQGRKTQYF.

The chain combines TRBV7-9 with TRBJ2-7; D ambiguous. The CDR3 runs 15 residues. Germline CDR1 reads SEHNR; CDR2 reads FQNEAQ (reference sequence). Between the trimmed V and J ends, which lost 0 bases and 2 bases, there was a span of 11 bases. This CDR3 reads CASSLARSGPYEQYF. CDR3 nucleotide sequence: TGTGCCAGCAGCTTAGCTAGGTCTGGGCCCTACGAGCAGTACTTC.

The sample holds one count of this clone. The chain is built from TRBV28 and TRBJ2-7, with D tentatively TRBD1 or TRBD2 (5 bases each). Trimming cost V 5 bases and J 2 bases, with 13 bases left between them. CDR3 length: 14 amino acids. Per the germline V gene, CDR1 is MDHEN and CDR2 is SYDVKM. CDR3 nucleotides: TGTGCCAGCAGTCCCGGGACGGATACCTACGAGCAGTACTTC. Its protein product is CASSPGTDTYEQYF.

The J gene is TRBJ1-2, the V gene TRBV9; D is perhaps TRBD1 (6 bases). The CDR3 sequence is 14 residues long. With 5 bases removed from V and 2 bases from J, the gap between germline ends came to 13 bases. CDR1 SGDLS and CDR2 YYNGEE come from the germline V gene. The DNA of the CDR3 is TGTGCCAGCAGAACAGGGTTGGGAAACTATGGCTACACCTTC. As protein: CASRTGLGNYGYTF. The variable domain in full, with the rest retrieved from reference TRBV9 and TRBJ1-2, is DSGVTQTPKHLITATGQRVTLRCSPRSGDLSVYWYQQSLDQGLQFLIQYYNGEERAKGNILERFSAQQFPDLHSELNLSSLELGDSALYFCASRTGLGNYGYTFGSGTRLTVV.

This clone is a singleton in its sample. The chain is built from TRBV30 and TRBJ1-3; a possible D gene is TRBD1 (5 bases). Per germline, CDR1 GTSNPN and CDR2 SVGIG (reference sequence). Between the trimmed V and J ends, which lost 4 bases and 0 bases, there was a span of 16 bases. This CDR3 comprises 16 residues. The CDR3 loop is CAWTPGLLLSGNTIYF. CDR3 nucleotide sequence: TGTGCCTGGACCCCAGGGCTGCTCCTCTCTGGAAACACCATATATTTT.

The V call is TRBV7-9, the J call TRBJ1-1; tentative D call: TRBD1 (5 bases). In germline, CDR1 is SEHNR, CDR2 FQNEAQ (reference sequence). Deletions cut 5 bases from V and 2 bases from J, with 12 bases between. The CDR3 spans 14 residues. The CDR3 loop is CASSPERGNTEAFF. The CDR3 nucleotides are TGTGCCAGCAGCCCAGAGCGGGGCAACACTGAAGCTTTCTTT.

V and J are TRBV10-3 and TRBJ2-7; 7 bases map to TRBD2. The CDR3 consists of 15 residues. Germline V lookup: CDR1 ENHRY, CDR2 SYGVKD. The trim removed 2 bases at V and 3 bases at J, leaving 7 bases unmatched. CDR3 bases: TGTGCCATCAGTGAGGTGGGCGGGAGTTACTACGAGCAGTACTTC. It specifies CAISEVGGSYYEQYF.